This T cell receptor beta chain was sequenced in a study of Ad26.COV2.S vaccination and SARS-CoV-2 variants. Across the whole study: The trial was COV1001 and the donor's arm was Ad26.COV2.S. Intramuscularly, Ad26.COV2.S was given either once or twice, 56 days apart. Study-level points and caveats: Measures of TCR breadth and depth may have fallen short of total T cell responses.

There are 16 residues in the CDR3. Germline values: CDR1 SGHNT, CDR2 YENEEA. V dropped 5 bases and J dropped 5; count of bases not matched to a gene: 14. As regards this clone: The antigen remains unidentified.

Profiled with immunoSEQ multiplex PCR; TCRdb holds only in-frame clones, not every one. The sample has roughly 410,000 clones, about four fifths seen once. Stated treatment: roughly 20 received Ad26.COV2.S at low or high dose, single or two shots; about 5 received placebo; per-sample allocation not given. Collection of the samples took place on day 63 after the first injection of vaccine or placebo. This sample comprised peripheral blood, obtained in a trial of Ad26.COV2.S vaccine versus placebo. The chain combines TRBV11-3 with TRBJ2-7; 8 bases fit TRBD1. The clonotype originates from a person between 18 and 65 years old who received the Ad26.COV2.S COVID-19 vaccine or a placebo. The chain's CDR3 is CASSTRRTGNFNEQYF. CDR3 nucleotide sequence: TGTGCCAGCAGCACCCGCCGGACAGGGAATTTCAACGAGCAGTACTTC.